This TCR beta chain was recorded in a study of blood T cell repertoires in COVID-19. Background on the study: Some COVID-19 samples were acute and others convalescent; all came from the United States, Italy and Spain. PBMCs, B-cell-depleted T cells, or T cells provided the cDNA or gDNA that made up the material.

In the original workflow: The authors estimated nucleated cell counts from reference gene primer amplification. Clones were sequenced by immunoSEQ multiplex PCR, and TCRdb holds only the in-frame ones, with some missing. V, J and clone size are those of that table, while D and trimming were read from the DNA. This table has 150,000 or so clones, around 83% appearing once. The sample holds a few counts of this clone. Germline V CDR1 and CDR2: SGHTA, FQGNSA. CDR3 length: 15 residues. V shed 5 bases and J shed 8 bases, with 18 bases lying between them. This sequence was found in a man aged 18 to 30 with acute or convalescent COVID-19. The sequenced sample was peripheral blood. The chain uses TRBV7-2 and TRBJ1-4, with D possibly matching TRBD1 (6 bases). The CDR3 protein is CASSAPGRGYEKLFF. The CDR3 DNA is TGTGCCAGCAGCGCCCCGGGCAGGGGCTACGAAAAACTGTTTTTT. Full variable domain (missing parts from reference TRBV7-2 and TRBJ1-4): GAGVSQSPSNKVTEKGKDVELRCDPISGHTALYWYRQSLGQGLEFLIYFQGNSAPDKSGLPSDRFSAERTGGSVSTLTIQRTQQEDSAVYLCASSAPGRGYEKLFFGSGTQLSVL.